This T cell receptor (beta chain) was sequenced in a study of technical replicates of blood from several donors. Assay used: immunoSEQ multiplex PCR; TCRdb lists only in-frame clones, some missing. The sample yields some 87,000 clones, 93% seen once. The CDR3 runs 14 residues. Unmatched junction bases numbered 9, after V lost 7 bases and J lost 3 bases. Germline V lookup: CDR1 GTSNPN, CDR2 SVGIG (reference sequence). The receptor's source is a human donor in good health. Source material: T cells isolated from PBMCs. The J gene is TRBJ2-1, the V gene TRBV30, with 7 bases fitting TRBD1. The CDR3 spells CAYPLGTDYNEQFF. DNA of the CDR3: TGTGCCTATCCCTTGGGGACAGACTACAATGAGCAGTTCTTC.